This passage covers 9 T cell receptor beta chains from one sample sequenced in a study of CD8 T cells in Susac syndrome. The RNA, roughly 0.5 to 1 ug, was put through reverse transcription using random hexamers. Each CDR3 protein is one row after TCRdb ran MiXCR on the immunoSEQ multiplex PCR reads. The sample includes approximately 190,000 distinct CDR3 sequences, almost 96% of them seen just once. The sequenced sample consisted of CD4+ T cells from PBMCs. The receptors stem from a human donor with Susac syndrome.

J is TRBJ1-5 and V is TRBV29-1; 10 bases map to TRBD1. Looked up from germline, CDR1 is SQVTM and CDR2 is ANQGSEA. Trimming cost V 5 bases and J 7 bases; bases outside gene matches: 11. The CDR3 is 15 amino acids. CDR3 loop: CSVIAGTGVQQPQHF. CDR3 in DNA: TGCAGCGTTATAGCCGGGACAGGGGTCCAACAGCCCCAGCATTTT.

This chain uses TRBV6-6 with TRBJ2-1, with D perhaps being TRBD1 or TRBD2 (5 bases each). Germline values: CDR1 MNHNY, CDR2 SVGAGI (reference sequence). V was shortened by 2 bases and J by 9 bases, with 8 bases between the two germline ends. The CDR3 extends over 12 amino acids. The CDR3: CASSYEGREQFF. The CDR3 bases are TGTGCCAGCAGTTACGAGGGACGTGAGCAGTTCTTC.

The V gene is TRBV6-6, the J gene TRBJ2-7; TRBD1 matches at 8 bases. The ends lost 6 bases at V and 6 bases at J; junction bases unmatched: 10. CDR1 and CDR2 (germline): MNHNY, SVGAGI (reference sequence). This CDR3 is built from 14 residues. CDR3 sequence: CASRHSDRVSEQYF. CDR3 sequence (DNA): TGTGCCAGCAGACATTCGGACAGGGTTAGCGAGCAGTACTTC.

The chain has TRBV6-1 and TRBJ2-7, with D perhaps matching TRBD1 (6 bases). The CDR3 totals 15 residues. Germline CDR1 and CDR2: MNHNS and SASEGT. V dropped 6 bases and J dropped 4 bases, with 19 bases sitting between them. The CDR3, as DNA: TGTGCCAGCAGCTCCCGGCAGGGGAGTTGGTACGAGCAGTACTTC. Its translation is CASSSRQGSWYEQYF.

The chain couples TRBV12-3 or TRBV12-4 to TRBJ1-2; the D is unclear. The CDR3 has 14 amino acids. Deletions cut 6 bases from V and 1 base from J, with 12 bases between. The CDR3 region has the DNA TGTGCCAGCAGACACGATTATGGTAACTATGGCTACACCTTC. This sequence encodes CASRHDYGNYGYTF.

The chain uses TRBV29-1 and TRBJ1-1, with TRBD1 identical over 10 bases. The CDR3 has 15 residues. Per the germline V gene, CDR1 is SQVTM and CDR2 is ANQGSEA. Trimming removed 5 bases from V and 1 base from J; junction bases left unmatched: 7. CDR3 protein: CSVRTGGGSNTEAFF. The CDR3 nucleotides are TGCAGCGTTCGGACAGGGGGAGGGTCGAACACTGAAGCTTTCTTT.

Notes on this clonotype: No DNA is shown, since the ends of the CDR3 on it are uncertain; the CDR3 is the one TCRdb lists. The chain carries TRBV29-1 and TRBJ2-2; the table calls TRBD1, which could not be checked here. Germline CDR1 is SQVTM and CDR2 is ANQGSEA. The CDR3 is made up of 14 amino acids, end residues included. The CDR3 here is CSVVRFGGTGELFF.

This CDR3 reads CATSVATSSYEQYF. CDR3 nucleotide sequence: TGTGCCACCAGTGTTGCGACTAGCTCCTACGAGCAGTACTTC. The chain carries TRBV24-1 and TRBJ2-7, with a tentative D call TRBD2 (6 bases). Germline CDR1 is KGHDR and CDR2 is SFDVKD. CDR3 length: 14 amino acids. The germline V and J ends were trimmed by 5 bases and 0 bases, with 10 bases remaining between them.

V and J are TRBV7-2 and TRBJ2-5, with D perhaps being TRBD1 or TRBD2 (6 bases each). V lost 0 bases and J 5 bases, leaving 13 bases between the germline ends. This CDR3 is built from 15 residues. Germline CDR1 reads SGHTA; CDR2 reads FQGNSA. The CDR3 is CASSLAGAGPETQYF. The CDR3 nucleotides read TGTGCCAGCAGCTTAGCGGGGGCGGGGCCGGAGACCCAGTACTTC.